These 9 T cell receptor beta chains were sequenced from one sample in a study of T cell responses to AZD1222 COVID-19 vaccine. Sequencing used immunoSEQ multiplex PCR; TCRdb keeps in-frame clones, though not all of them. The table shows 200,000 or so clones, with about 94% occurring only once. The sequenced sample was peripheral blood, obtained 28 days after the second AZD1222 dose. The source is an adult who received the AZD1222 COVID-19 vaccine.

The CDR3: CASSWIDGGYGYTF. The CDR3 DNA follows: TGCGCCAGCAGCTGGATAGACGGTGGCTATGGCTACACCTTC. V is TRBV5-1 and J is TRBJ1-2; no clear D. Germline V gene lookup returns CDR1 SGHRS and CDR2 YFSETQ. Trimming cost V 3 bases and J 4 bases, with 13 bases left between them. This CDR3 has 14 amino acids.

The V gene is TRBV28, the J gene TRBJ2-7; 8 bases match TRBD1. V was pared by 4 bases and J by 3 bases, with 11 bases of the junction left unmatched. The germline V gene encodes CDR1 MDHEN and CDR2 SYDVKM. This CDR3 has 16 residues. For the CDR3, the DNA is TGTGCCAGCAGTTCCCCCTATAGGACAGGGAGCTACGAGCAGTACTTC. Its translation: CASSSPYRTGSYEQYF. Together with reference TRBV28 and TRBJ2-7, the CDR3 gives the full variable domain: DVKVTQSSRYLVKRTGEKVFLECVQDMDHENMFWYRQDPGLGLRLIYFSYDVKMKEKGDIPEGYSVSREKKERFSLILESASTNQTSMYLCASSSPYRTGSYEQYFGPGTRLTVT.

This chain links TRBV7-9 with TRBJ2-3; 7 bases line up with TRBD1. CDR1 SEHNR and CDR2 FQNEAQ come from the germline V gene (reference sequence). The CDR3 totals 13 residues. Trimming took 4 bases from V and 3 from J; bases not matched to a gene: 1. Here the CDR3 reads CASSSGQTDTQYF. The CDR3 nucleotides read TGTGCCAGCAGCTCGGGACAGACAGATACGCAGTATTTT.

This chain joins TRBV7-8 and TRBJ2-3; D call uncertain. The CDR3 consists of 12 residues. V was cut by 6 bases and J by 7 bases, with 11 bases left in between. CDR1 and CDR2 from the germline V gene are SGHVS and FQNEAQ. The CDR3: CASRPLPYTQYF. CDR3 bases: TGTGCCAGCAGACCGCTACCGTATACGCAGTATTTT. Full variable domain (rest looked up from reference TRBV7-8 and TRBJ2-3): GAGVSQSPRYKVAKRGQDVALRCDPISGHVSLFWYQQALGQGPEFLTYFQNEAQLDKSGLPSDRFFAERPEGSVSTLKIQRTQQEDSAVYLCASRPLPYTQYFGPGTRLTVL.

The chain carries TRBV28 and TRBJ2-1; weak D call: TRBD1 (6 bases). From germline, CDR1 is MDHEN and CDR2 SYDVKM. The germline V and J ends were trimmed by 5 bases and 0 bases, with 8 bases remaining between them. CDR3 size: 14 residues. CDR3 nucleotides: TGTGCCAGCAGTCGAGGGGGCTCCTACAATGAGCAGTTCTTC. Translated: CASSRGGSYNEQFF.

This clone came up once. The chain combines TRBV11-2 with TRBJ2-7; possibly TRBD1 or TRBD2 for D (5 bases each). CDR3 length equals 15 residues. V lost 4 bases to trimming and J lost 1 base, with 14 bases between them. Germline V gene sequence: CDR1 SGHAT, CDR2 FQNNGV. For the CDR3, the DNA is TGTGCCAGCAGCTACTCGATGGGGGTTTCCTACGAGCAGTACTTC. Residues: CASSYSMGVSYEQYF.

This clone has a handful of counts. This chain joins TRBV6-5 and TRBJ1-2; TRBD1 might be the D (6 bases). Trimming shortened V by 6 bases and J by 4 bases, and 12 bases separated the two germline ends. Germline V gives CDR1 MNHEY, CDR2 SVGAGI. This CDR3 has 13 amino acids. CDR3 sequence: CASRLTGLYGYTF. CDR3 nucleotide sequence: TGTGCCAGCAGGTTGACAGGCCTCTATGGCTACACCTTC.

The J gene is TRBJ2-1, the V gene TRBV6-2 or TRBV6-3; D not certain. CDR1 MNHEY and CDR2 SVGEGT come from the germline V gene. CDR3 length equals 13 residues. Trimming stripped 4 bases from V and 5 bases from J, with 9 bases between. CDR3 nucleotides: TGTGCCAGCAGTTTAGGGATCAACAATGAGCAGTTCTTC. Encoded protein: CASSLGINNEQFF.

V gene TRBV5-1 combines with J gene TRBJ1-1; maybe TRBD1 (6 bases). The CDR3 runs 13 residues. Germline V gene lookup returns CDR1 SGHRS and CDR2 YFSETQ. Trimming took 2 bases from V and 4 from J, leaving 9 bases between them. The CDR3 DNA follows: TGCGCCAGCAGCTTTACAGGGAGCACTGAAGCTTTCTTT. It translates to CASSFTGSTEAFF.